The 28 T cell receptor beta chains below all came from one sample that was sequenced in a study of cytomegalovirus exposure and HLA in healthy donors. The PCR was carried out with 60 Vbeta primers and 13 Jbeta primers. Repertoires were generated with immunoSEQ multiplex PCR, while TCRdb's copy carries only in-frame clones and drops some. The repertoire holds over 85,000 clones, with about four fifths as singletons. Material for sequencing was PBMCs. These TCRs come from a man in his forties in good health and CMV-seropositive.

This sequence joins TRBV28 and TRBJ1-1; the D is unclear. Germline V gene lookup returns CDR1 MDHEN and CDR2 SYDVKM. V shed 10 bases and J shed 6 bases, with 15 bases lying between them. This CDR3 has 12 residues. CDR3 nucleotide sequence: TGTGCCACCTATCCTCTTCGGTCTGAAGCTTTCTTT. Protein sequence: CATYPLRSEAFF. The entire variable domain, with the rest obtained from reference TRBV28 and TRBJ1-1, is as follows: DVKVTQSSRYLVKRTGEKVFLECVQDMDHENMFWYRQDPGLGLRLIYFSYDVKMKEKGDIPEGYSVSREKKERFSLILESASTNQTSMYLCATYPLRSEAFFGQGTRLTVV.

The chain carries TRBV15 and TRBJ2-1; D might be TRBD1 (6 bases). V was cut by 7 bases and J by 3 bases, with 16 bases left in between. The germline V gene encodes CDR1 LNHNV and CDR2 YYDKDF (reference sequence). The CDR3 is made up of 15 amino acids. The CDR3 here is CATKNFRDNYNEQFF. The CDR3 nucleotides read TGTGCCACCAAGAACTTCCGGGACAACTACAATGAGCAGTTCTTC.

The rearrangement joins TRBV7-9 to TRBJ2-3; 7 bases line up with TRBD2. Germline trimming cut 2 bases from V and 2 bases from J; bases unmatched to any gene: 7. The CDR3 runs 16 residues. CDR1 SEHNR and CDR2 FQNEAQ come from the germline V gene (reference sequence). The CDR3 loop reads CASSLKASGVTDTQYF. In DNA form, the CDR3 reads TGTGCCAGCAGCTTAAAGGCTAGCGGAGTCACAGATACGCAGTATTTT.

This clone was found once. This chain joins TRBV14 and TRBJ2-5; the match to TRBD2 covers 14 bases. Per the germline V gene, CDR1 is SGHDN and CDR2 is FVKESK. Germline trimming cut 4 bases from V and 5 bases from J; bases unmatched to any gene: 3. The CDR3 runs to 15 residues. The CDR3 here is CASSLGLAGVETQYF. DNA of the CDR3: TGTGCCAGCAGCCTGGGACTAGCGGGGGTCGAGACCCAGTACTTC.

This clone was detected only once. The rearrangement uses TRBV4-1 and TRBJ1-1; D ambiguous. This CDR3 spans 15 amino acids. V was shortened by 0 bases and J by 5 bases, with 13 bases between the two germline ends. Germline V gene lookup returns CDR1 MGHRA and CDR2 YSYEKL. The CDR3 sequence: CASSQEPLSRTEAFF. In DNA form, the CDR3 reads TGCGCCAGCAGCCAAGAACCCCTCAGTCGTACTGAAGCTTTCTTT.

This chain uses TRBV5-4 with TRBJ2-5; 8 nucleotides agree with TRBD2. Gene TRBJ2-7 matches the end of the DNA better, so the J call may be wrong. The CDR3 contains 16 residues. Germline V gene data show CDR1 as SGHNT and CDR2 as YYREEE (reference sequence). The DNA for the CDR3 is TGTGCCAGCAGCAGAGGGTCTAGCGGGCTATCCTACGAGCAGTACTTC. Encoded protein: CASSRGSSGLSYEQYF.

The chain couples TRBV19 to TRBJ2-1; TRBD1 agrees at 7 bases. With 8 bases clipped from V and 3 bases from J, the junction kept 10 bases outside the gene matches. The length of the CDR3 is 15 residues. Germline CDR1 is LNHDA and CDR2 is SQIVND (reference sequence). CDR3 residues: CASRNRDSVYNEQFF. CDR3 nucleotide sequence: TGTGCCAGTCGCAACCGGGACAGTGTCTACAATGAGCAGTTCTTC.

The V call is TRBV11-3, the J call TRBJ2-2; 12 bases fit TRBD1. V lost 2 bases to trimming and J lost 4 bases; unmatched junction nucleotides: 8. Germline CDR1 SGHNT, CDR2 YENEEA. This CDR3 has 18 amino acids. The CDR3 DNA sequence: TGTGCCAGCAGCTTAAGGTTCCAGGGACAGGGGGCCACCGGGGAGCTGTTTTTT. Translating gives CASSLRFQGQGATGELFF.

The V gene is TRBV9, the J gene TRBJ1-1; D is uncertain. CDR1 is SGDLS, CDR2 YYNGEE, per germline. There are 14 residues in the CDR3. Trimming removed 0 bases from V and 3 bases from J, with 9 bases in between. The CDR3 region has the DNA TGTGCCAGCAGCGTAGCCTCCCGGGACACTGAAGCTTTCTTT. It specifies CASSVASRDTEAFF. The full variable domain, rest sourced from reference TRBV9 and TRBJ1-1, is DSGVTQTPKHLITATGQRVTLRCSPRSGDLSVYWYQQSLDQGLQFLIQYYNGEERAKGNILERFSAQQFPDLHSELNLSSLELGDSALYFCASSVASRDTEAFFGQGTRLTVV.

The gene calls are TRBV19 and TRBJ2-3, with D possibly being TRBD1 (5 bases). The CDR3 spans 13 residues. Germline CDR1 LNHDA, CDR2 SQIVND (reference sequence). Trimming removed 5 bases at V and 1 base at J, with 7 bases between. The CDR3 DNA reads TGTGCCAGTAGTGGGGCAGGCACAGATACGCAGTATTTT. Protein sequence: CASSGAGTDTQYF.

This chain uses TRBV18 with TRBJ2-7; 11 positions match TRBD1. Trimming cost V 8 bases and J 5 bases; bases outside gene matches: 8. Germline-derived CDR1 and CDR2 are KGHSH and LQKENI. The CDR3 loop spans 14 amino acids. The DNA for the CDR3 is TGTGCCAGCCGTTCAGGGACAGGGGGAAACGAGCAGTACTTC. Translating gives CASRSGTGGNEQYF.

V usage is TRBV30 and J usage is TRBJ1-3; D uncertain. The germline gives CDR1 GTSNPN, CDR2 SVGIG (reference sequence). V lost 5 bases and J 0 bases, leaving 11 bases between the germline ends. CDR3 length equals 14 residues. For the CDR3, the DNA is TGTGCCTGGGGCCGAATCATCTCTGGAAACACCATATATTTT. This translates into CAWGRIISGNTIYF.

The CDR3 loop is CSVGGTGHEKLFF. The CDR3 DNA sequence: TGCAGCGTTGGTGGGACAGGGCACGAAAAACTGTTTTTT. The chain links TRBV29-1 to TRBJ1-4, with 9 bases matching TRBD1. CDR1 is SQVTM and CDR2 is ANQGSEA in the germline V gene. Germline trimming cut 4 bases from V and 8 bases from J; bases unmatched to any gene: 5. The CDR3 loop spans 13 amino acids.

The chain uses TRBV7-2 and TRBJ1-1; D is unresolved. Trimming removed 5 bases at V and 5 bases at J, with 18 bases between. This CDR3 comprises 15 residues. CDR1 and CDR2 (germline): SGHTA, FQGNSA. CDR3 bases: TGTGCCAGCAGCGGAAGACCGGGGTTGGGTACTGAAGCTTTCTTT. It translates to CASSGRPGLGTEAFF.

The V gene is TRBV5-1, the J gene TRBJ2-2, with 11 bases identical to TRBD1. V lost 4 bases and J lost 3; bases outside the gene matches: 5. Looked up from germline, CDR1 is SGHRS and CDR2 is YFSETQ. The CDR3 has 16 residues. The CDR3 DNA is TGCGCCAGCAGCCCCTTGGGACAGGGGGACACCGGGGAGCTGTTTTTT. Protein product: CASSPLGQGDTGELFF.

CDR3 in amino acids: CASGQGRTEAFF. The CDR3 coding sequence is TGTGCCAGCGGGCAGGGTCGAACTGAAGCTTTCTTT. The rearrangement links TRBV28 to TRBJ1-1; D might be TRBD1 (5 bases). Trimming took off 8 bases at V and 5 bases at J, with 12 bases between the two ends. The CDR3 totals 12 residues. Per germline, CDR1 MDHEN and CDR2 SYDVKM.

CDR3 protein: CASSLIGGDQPQHF. DNA of the CDR3: TGCGCCAGCAGCTTGATAGGGGGCGATCAGCCCCAGCATTTT. The chain recombines TRBV5-1 with TRBJ1-5; 7 bases agree with TRBD1. After removal of 1 base from V and 5 bases from J, the junction contained 3 bases not matched to a gene. The CDR3 extends over 14 amino acids. The germline CDR1 and CDR2 sequences are SGHRS and YFSETQ.

V usage is TRBV2 and J usage is TRBJ2-7, with D maybe TRBD1 (6 bases). Germline V gives CDR1 SNHLY, CDR2 FYNNEI. The V end was cut by 6 bases, the J end by 7 bases, with 19 bases between. The CDR3 consists of 14 residues. CDR3 residues: CASSSDRIQGEQYF. The DNA of the CDR3 is TGTGCCAGCAGCTCAGACAGGATCCAAGGAGAGCAGTACTTC.

This rearrangement joins TRBV7-9 to TRBJ2-5; D might be TRBD2 (5 bases). Germline lookup yields CDR1 SEHNR and CDR2 FQNEAQ (reference sequence). CDR3 length: 16 residues. Trimming shortened V by 5 bases and J by 2 bases, and 18 bases separated the two germline ends. CDR3 amino acids: CASSPRRSSSQETQYF. The CDR3 bases are TGTGCCAGCAGCCCCAGGAGGTCTAGCTCACAAGAGACCCAGTACTTC.

V gene TRBV18 combines with J gene TRBJ2-7; TRBD2 might be the D (6 bases). The CDR3 runs 12 residues. V lost 6 bases to trimming and J lost 4 bases, with 10 bases between them. CDR1 is KGHSH, CDR2 LQKENI, per germline. The CDR3 region is CASSDRGYEQYF. The CDR3 DNA sequence: TGTGCCAGCTCCGACCGGGGGTACGAGCAGTACTTC.

V and J are TRBV15 and TRBJ2-7; D perhaps matches TRBD2 (7 bases). Germline values: CDR1 LNHNV, CDR2 YYDKDF (reference sequence). The V and J ends lost 0 bases and 5 bases respectively, with 17 bases between them. The CDR3 runs 16 residues. The CDR3 protein is CATSRDRWGGIDEQYF. CDR3 bases: TGTGCCACCAGCAGAGATCGTTGGGGGGGCATCGACGAGCAGTACTTC.

The J gene is TRBJ1-6, the V gene TRBV5-1; 7 positions match TRBD1. Germline V gene sequence: CDR1 SGHRS, CDR2 YFSETQ. The CDR3 runs to 15 residues. J lost 5 bases, V lost 1 base, and 3 bases had no gene match. The DNA of the CDR3 is TGCGCCAGCAGCTTGTCCGGGACAGATAATTCACCCCTCCACTTT. The encoded protein is CASSLSGTDNSPLHF.

The rearrangement uses TRBV18 and TRBJ2-7; D is undetermined. The CDR3 loop spans 13 amino acids. CDR1 and CDR2 from the germline V gene are KGHSH and LQKENI. The germline V and J ends were trimmed by 0 bases and 5 bases, with 8 bases remaining between them. CDR3 in amino acids: CASSPPVSDEQYF. As DNA, the CDR3 is TGTGCCAGCTCACCACCTGTTTCCGACGAGCAGTACTTC.

The V and J genes are TRBV27 and TRBJ2-1; the match to TRBD2 covers 11 bases. The germline gives CDR1 MNHEY, CDR2 SMNVEV (reference sequence). The CDR3 spans 17 residues. V lost 5 bases and J lost 0; bases outside the gene matches: 6. CDR3 loop: CASSLLAGGSSYNEQFF. In DNA, the CDR3 is TGTGCCAGCAGTCTCCTAGCGGGGGGAAGCTCCTACAATGAGCAGTTCTTC.

The sample holds a few counts of this clone. This chain links TRBV4-2 with TRBJ2-7, with 7 bases lining up with TRBD2. CDR3 length: 16 amino acids. V shed 0 bases and J 6 bases; nucleotides not matched to a gene: 11. CDR1 is LGHNA, CDR2 YNFKEQ, per germline. The CDR3 coding sequence is TGTGCCAGCAGCCAAGAAGTAACTAGCGTCCTATCCGAGCAGTACTTC. It is translated as CASSQEVTSVLSEQYF.

The chain employs TRBV21-1 and TRBJ1-1; the table's D call of TRBD1 was not tested on the DNA. TRBV21-1 is designated a pseudogene. CDR3 size: 14 residues. The chain's CDR3 is CASSNHRGNAEAFF. The CDR3 DNA reads TGTGCCAGCAGCAACCACAGGGGAAACGCTGAAGCTTTCTTT.

The rearrangement links TRBV9 to TRBJ2-7, with D unclear. V lost 0 bases to trimming and J lost 7 bases, with 8 bases between them. CDR3 size: 12 residues. Germline lookup yields CDR1 SGDLS and CDR2 YYNGEE. Here the CDR3 DNA reads TGTGCCAGCAGCGTAGGTTACGGGGAGCAGTACTTC. This gives the protein CASSVGYGEQYF.

This clone was counted once. The rearrangement joins TRBV30 to TRBJ1-1; D is undetermined. The CDR3 is 12 amino acids. V was pared by 3 bases and J by 5 bases, with 10 bases between. Germline loops: CDR1 GTSNPN, CDR2 SVGIG (reference sequence). The CDR3 sequence is CAWSLGWTEAFF. The CDR3 DNA reads as TGTGCCTGGAGCCTCGGGTGGACTGAAGCTTTCTTT.